The rows below give T cell receptor beta chains drawn from one sample of a study of T cells in Graves' hyperthyroidism and ophthalmopathy. TCRdb reprocessed the multiplex PCR reads with MiXCR, giving one entry per CDR3 protein. The data contain fewer than 800,000 distinct CDR3 sequences, around 17% of them singletons. Sequenced material: blood. These TCRs come from a man aged 18-30 years with Graves' hyperthyroidism. CDR3s include the opening cysteine and the closing phenylalanine or tryptophan. Fields, in order: J gene, D gene, V gene, clone size, CDR3 protein, CDR3 DNA. The D gene is left open where the match is weak. Part of the rows lack a size; the others show once, few, many or a class for expanded clones.

TRBJ1-1 | - | TRBV30 | many | CAWSANMNTEAFF | TGTGCCTGGAGTGCTAATATGAACACTGAAGCTTTCTTT
TRBJ2-1 | - | TRBV20-1 | - | CSATTETYEQFF | TGCAGTGCTACCACAGAGACCTACGAGCAGTTCTTC
TRBJ1-1 | TRBD1 | TRBV7-9 | many | CASSAPRGPNEAFF | TGTGCCAGCAGCGCCCCGAGGGGGCCGAATGAAGCTTTCTTT
TRBJ1-2 | - | TRBV19 | - | CASSMAASNNYGYTF | TGTGCCAGTAGTATGGCGGCCAGCAATAACTATGGCTACACCTTC
TRBJ1-5 | - | TRBV6-2/TRBV6-3 | few | CASSSQGEPNSNQPQHF | TGTGCCAGCAGTTCCCAAGGAGAACCTAATAGCAATCAGCCCCAGCATTTT
TRBJ2-1 | - | TRBV7-2 | many | CASSLQRSNNEQFF | TGTGCCAGCAGCTTACAGCGGAGCAACAATGAGCAGTTCTTC
TRBJ1-5 | TRBD1 | TRBV12-5 | many | CASGLRQGALRRSQPQHF | TGTGCTAGTGGTTTGAGACAGGGGGCTCTCCGTCGGAGTCAGCCCCAGCATTTT
TRBJ2-7 | TRBD2 | TRBV20-1 | many | CSAPVAGGTYEQYF | TGCAGTGCTCCAGTAGCGGGAGGAACCTACGAGCAGTACTTC
TRBJ2-1 | - | TRBV7-2 | many | CASSLIAWNNEQFF | TGTGCCAGCAGCTTAATAGCGTGGAACAATGAGCAGTTCTTC
TRBJ2-1 | TRBD1 | TRBV11-1 | many | CASSLGQGHISYNEQFF | TGTGCCAGCAGCCTTGGACAGGGACATATCTCCTACAATGAGCAGTTCTTC
TRBJ1-4 | - | TRBV2 | few | CASSPMRTNEKLFF | TGTGCCAGCAGCCCTATGAGGACTAATGAAAAACTGTTTTTT
TRBJ2-1 | TRBD2 | TRBV28 | many | CASSPGGSRYNEQFF | TGTGCCAGCAGCCCGGGGGGTAGCCGATACAATGAGCAGTTCTTC
TRBJ2-3 | - | TRBV28 | few | CASSRYLRGGTDTQYF | TGTGCCAGCAGCCGGTACCTCAGGGGGGGCACAGATACGCAGTATTTT
TRBJ2-3 | TRBD2 | TRBV19 | - | CASRQGLAASTDTQYF | TGTGCCAGTAGGCAGGGACTAGCGGCTAGCACAGATACGCAGTATTTT
TRBJ2-1 | - | TRBV7-9 | few | CASSRVHVDEQFF | TGTGCCAGCAGCCGAGTCCACGTGGATGAGCAGTTCTTC
TRBJ2-1 | - | TRBV12-3/TRBV12-4 | many | CASSTYYNEQFF | TGTGCCAGCAGCACCTATTACAATGAGCAGTTCTTC
TRBJ2-7 | - | TRBV20-1 | - | CSASGDTVTYEQYF | TGCAGTGCTTCAGGGGACACCGTAACCTACGAGCAGTACTTC
TRBJ1-2 | - | TRBV7-2 | many | CASSLDTVYGYTF | TGTGCCAGCAGCTTAGATACAGTCTATGGCTACACCTTC
TRBJ2-3 | TRBD2 | TRBV6-2/TRBV6-3 | - | CASSYGGLAGFTDTQYF | TGTGCCAGCAGTTATGGGGGACTAGCGGGATTCACAGATACGCAGTATTTT
TRBJ2-1 | TRBD2 | TRBV12-3/TRBV12-4 | - | CASSLAGAVFSNEQFF | TGTGCCAGCAGTTTGGCGGGAGCGGTGTTTAGCAATGAGCAGTTCTTC
TRBJ2-1 | TRBD2 | TRBV10-3 | - | CAIRISGSGGNEQFF | TGTGCCATCAGGATTAGCGGGAGTGGTGGCAATGAGCAGTTCTTC
TRBJ2-5 | - | TRBV19 | - | CASSILQGQETQYF | TGTGCCAGTAGTATTCTTCAGGGTCAAGAGACCCAGTACTTC
TRBJ2-2 | - | TRBV30 | few | CAWGRSRRGGELFF | TGTGCCTGGGGAAGGAGCAGGCGGGGCGGGGAGCTGTTTTTT
TRBJ1-1 | TRBD1 | TRBV7-9 | - | CASSVPTGEDTEAFF | TGTGCCAGCAGCGTGCCTACAGGGGAGGACACTGAAGCTTTCTTT
TRBJ2-5 | TRBD2 | TRBV2 | - | CASSGYGTSGLSDF | TGTGCCAGCAGTGGCTACGGGACTAGCGGGCTCTCGGACTTC
TRBJ2-7 | TRBD2 | TRBV28 | few | CASQQLAGSYEQYF | TGTGCCAGTCAACAACTAGCGGGGTCCTACGAGCAGTACTTC
TRBJ2-7 | - | TRBV6-1 | - | CASSEATDAYEQYF | TGTGCCAGCAGTGAAGCGACTGATGCCTACGAGCAGTACTTC
TRBJ1-1 | - | TRBV6-2/TRBV6-3 | few | CASRPVGKANTEAFF | TGTGCCAGCAGGCCCGTTGGCAAGGCGAACACTGAAGCTTTCTTT
TRBJ2-7 | - | TRBV12-3/TRBV12-4 | - | CASSARARGEQYF | TGTGCCAGCAGTGCCCGGGCTAGAGGCGAGCAGTACTTC
TRBJ1-4 | - | TRBV7-9 | - | CASSLERGATNEKLFF | TGTGCCAGCAGCTTAGAAAGAGGTGCAACTAATGAAAAACTGTTTTTT
TRBJ1-4 | - | TRBV5-1 | - | CASSLGAQRGFATNEKLFF | TGCGCCAGCAGCCTTGGGGCGCAACGGGGTTTTGCAACTAATGAAAAACTGTTTTTT
TRBJ2-3 | TRBD1 | TRBV28 | many | CASSLLGTGERDTQYF | TGTGCCAGCAGTTTACTCGGGACAGGGGAGAGGGATACGCAGTATTTT
TRBJ2-1 | - | TRBV30 | many | CAWSVSGGEQFF | TGTGCCTGGAGTGTATCCGGGGGTGAGCAGTTCTTC
TRBJ2-3 | - | TRBV11-3 | many | CASTPPSADTQYF | TGTGCCAGCACCCCCCCCTCTGCTGATACGCAGTATTTT
TRBJ2-1 | TRBD2 | TRBV6-5 | few | CASSYSSSGSYNEQFF | TGTGCCAGCAGTTACTCCTCTAGCGGGAGCTACAATGAGCAGTTCTTC
TRBJ2-2 | - | TRBV4-2 | - | CASRLEGRTQNTGELFF | TGTGCCAGCAGACTCGAAGGAAGGACACAAAACACCGGGGAGCTGTTTTTT
TRBJ2-4 | - | TRBV6-2/TRBV6-3 | many | CASSSGLLAKNIQYF | TGTGCCAGCAGTTCGGGACTTTTAGCCAAAAACATTCAGTACTTC
TRBJ2-3 | - | TRBV30 | - | CAWGVLTDTQYF | TGTGCCTGGGGGGTCTTAACAGATACGCAGTATTTT
TRBJ2-1 | - | TRBV5-1 | - | CASTRTPDPSYNEQFF | TGCGCCAGCACCAGAACGCCGGATCCCTCCTACAATGAGCAGTTCTTC
TRBJ1-5 | - | TRBV19 | - | CASSWPLQPQHF | TGTGCCAGTAGTTGGCCTTTGCAGCCCCAGCATTTT
TRBJ2-3 | - | TRBV20-1 | once | CSARPPAGADTQYF | TGCAGTGCTAGACCTCCGGCTGGCGCAGATACGCAGTATTTT
TRBJ2-1 | TRBD2 | TRBV7-9 | many | CASTPGGVGYNEQFF | TGTGCCAGCACCCCTGGGGGGGTGGGATACAATGAGCAGTTCTTC
TRBJ2-1 | - | TRBV5-1 | - | CASSSRQILNEQFF | TGCGCCAGCAGCTCAAGACAGATACTCAATGAGCAGTTCTTC